Each of the 26 T cell receptor beta chains below was sequenced from the same sample in a study of blood T cell repertoires in COVID-19. Sequenced by immunoSEQ multiplex PCR; TCRdb stores in-frame clones only, minus some. Of over 100,000 clones in the sample, about 89% are singletons; the top ten hold about an eighth. Source material: peripheral blood. Receptors were obtained from a woman in her sixties or seventies with COVID-19, enrolled during active disease.

This rearrangement joins TRBV11-1 to TRBJ2-7; possible D gene TRBD2, 5 bases. The CDR3 is 16 amino acids. V lost 0 bases to trimming and J lost 0 bases, with 12 bases between them. CDR1 is SGHAT and CDR2 is FQDESV in the germline V gene (reference sequence). CDR3: CASSLAGVVNSYEQYF. The CDR3 region has the DNA TGTGCCAGCAGCTTAGCGGGAGTCGTGAACTCCTACGAGCAGTACTTC.

The gene calls are TRBV23-1 and TRBJ1-5, with TRBD1 identical over 10 bases. TRBV23-1 is filed as an ORF, its function uncertain. Trimming cost V 6 bases and J 5 bases; bases outside gene matches: 10. The CDR3 contains 16 residues. The CDR3 spells CASRFGQGVVYQPQHF. CDR3 DNA sequence: TGCGCCAGCAGGTTCGGACAGGGGGTTGTTTATCAGCCCCAGCATTTT.

This clone occurred once. The V call is TRBV4-1, the J call TRBJ2-5; 11 nucleotides agree with TRBD2. After removal of 2 bases from V and 3 bases from J, the junction contained 5 bases not matched to a gene. The CDR3 has 16 residues. The germline gives CDR1 MGHRA, CDR2 YSYEKL. Here the CDR3 reads CASSQRPTSGEETQYF. DNA for the CDR3: TGCGCCAGCAGCCAAAGACCGACTAGCGGGGAAGAGACCCAGTACTTC.

This clone has more than one count but fewer than ten. The chain links TRBV27 to TRBJ2-5, with TRBD1 as a possible D gene (6 bases). There are 17 residues in the CDR3. V shed 0 bases and J shed 2 bases, with 16 bases lying between them. Germline CDR1 is MNHEY and CDR2 is SMNVEV (reference sequence). CDR3 coding DNA: TGTGCCAGCAGTTTATCCGGATCCCGGGACATACAAGAGACCCAGTACTTC. It translates to CASSLSGSRDIQETQYF.

In DNA, the CDR3 is TGTGCCAGCAGCCCGATCTCGGGACAGTCCTACGAGCAGTACTTC. It encodes CASSPISGQSYEQYF. The rearrangement uses TRBV7-9 and TRBJ2-7; TRBD1 matches at 7 bases. The CDR3 runs 15 residues. V lost 5 bases to trimming and J lost 1 base; unmatched junction nucleotides: 8. Germline values: CDR1 SEHNR, CDR2 FQNEAQ (reference sequence).

This chain links TRBV7-2 with TRBJ1-3; the match to TRBD1 covers 8 bases. Germline loops: CDR1 SGHTA, CDR2 FQGNSA. Trimming cost V 4 bases and J 5 bases; bases outside gene matches: 13. The CDR3 runs to 17 residues. CDR3 in amino acids: CASSSAGGAASRNTIYF. CDR3 coding DNA: TGTGCCAGCAGCTCCGCAGGGGGCGCTGCCTCAAGAAACACCATATATTTT.

This clone was found a few times. V gene TRBV7-2 combines with J gene TRBJ2-1, with 16 bases identical to TRBD2. The V gene end was trimmed by 5 bases and the J gene end by 9 bases; junction bases not matched to a gene: 10. CDR3 length equals 17 residues. Germline values: CDR1 SGHTA, CDR2 FQGNSA. The CDR3 spells CASSAPGLAGGHGEQFF. CDR3 in DNA: TGTGCCAGCAGCGCTCCGGGACTAGCGGGGGGGCACGGTGAGCAGTTCTTC.

The count of this clone is one. The rearrangement joins TRBV5-5 to TRBJ2-1; a weak D match, TRBD2 (5 bases). Looked up from germline, CDR1 is SGHKS and CDR2 is YYEKEE (reference sequence). The CDR3 spans 15 residues. Trimming removed 0 bases from V and 2 bases from J, with 9 bases in between. CDR3 region: CASSLVTGTYNEQFF. In DNA form, the CDR3 reads TGTGCCAGCAGCTTGGTGACGGGGACCTACAATGAGCAGTTCTTC.

The chain has TRBV5-5 and TRBJ1-6, with D possibly matching TRBD1 (6 bases). With 0 bases removed from V and 6 bases from J, the gap between germline ends came to 7 bases. Per the germline V gene, CDR1 is SGHKS and CDR2 is YYEKEE (reference sequence). The CDR3 runs 14 residues. The CDR3 DNA sequence: TGTGCCAGCAGCTTGGTAGGGGGTAATTCACCCCTCCACTTT. Translation: CASSLVGGNSPLHF. Full variable domain (rest looked up from reference TRBV5-5 and TRBJ1-6): DAGVTQSPTHLIKTRGQQVTLRCSPISGHKSVSWYQQVLGQGPQFIFQYYEKEERGRGNFPDRFSARQFPNYSSELNVNALLLGDSALYLCASSLVGGNSPLHFGNGTRLTVT.

This clone appeared a single time. V and J are TRBV15 and TRBJ1-3; weak D call: TRBD1 (5 bases). Germline V gives CDR1 LNHNV, CDR2 YYDKDF (reference sequence). This CDR3 spans 15 amino acids. V was shortened by 0 bases and J by 2 bases, with 8 bases between the two germline ends. DNA for the CDR3: TGTGCCACCAGCAGAGATCTGACAGCTGGAAACACCATATATTTT. Its translation: CATSRDLTAGNTIYF. The full variable domain, rest sourced from reference TRBV15 and TRBJ1-3, is DAMVIQNPRYQVTQFGKPVTLSCSQTLNHNVMYWYQQKSSQAPKLLFHYYDKDFNNEADTPDNFQSRRPNTSFCFLDIRSPGLGDTAMYLCATSRDLTAGNTIYFGEGSWLTVV.

The gene calls are TRBV2 and TRBJ1-5; D is perhaps TRBD1 (5 bases). The germline CDR1 and CDR2 sequences are SNHLY and FYNNEI. The CDR3 consists of 15 residues. V lost 2 bases to trimming and J lost 3 bases, with 11 bases between them. The DNA of the CDR3 is TGTGCCAGCAGTGAACAGGGCCTGCCCAATCAGCCCCAGCATTTT. Amino acids: CASSEQGLPNQPQHF.

DNA for the CDR3: TGTGCCAGCAGCTTAGCAGGGGGAGGCAATCAGCCCCAGCATTTT. Translated: CASSLAGGGNQPQHF. This sequence joins TRBV7-2 and TRBJ1-5; perhaps TRBD1 as D (6 bases). Germline loops: CDR1 SGHTA, CDR2 FQGNSA. The V end lost 0 bases, the J end lost 2 bases, and 8 bases lay between the germline ends. The CDR3 has 15 residues.

The V call is TRBV5-6, the J call TRBJ1-4; 7 bases are a match to TRBD1. The CDR3 sequence is 16 residues long. CDR1 SGHDT and CDR2 YYEEEE come from the germline V gene. V lost 4 bases to trimming and J lost 0 bases; unmatched junction nucleotides: 6. The CDR3 nucleotides are TGTGCCAGCAGCCACCGACAGGGATCAACTAATGAAAAACTGTTTTTT. It codes for CASSHRQGSTNEKLFF.

The genes are TRBV5-6 and TRBJ2-2, with 10 nucleotides matching TRBD2. Germline V gene data show CDR1 as SGHDT and CDR2 as YYEEEE. J lost 7 bases, V lost 3 bases, and 15 bases had no gene match. The CDR3 totals 18 residues. The DNA for the CDR3 is TGTGCCAGCAGCTACCGAACTAGCGGGGTCGGGTTCGGCGGGGAGCTGTTTTTT. This encodes CASSYRTSGVGFGGELFF.

The chain recombines TRBV7-2 with TRBJ2-1; 8 positions match TRBD2. Germline CDR1 SGHTA, CDR2 FQGNSA. This CDR3 has 15 residues. The trim removed 2 bases at V and 3 bases at J, leaving 3 bases unmatched. The CDR3 protein is CASSLSSGGYNEQFF. The CDR3 DNA reads TGTGCCAGCAGCTTATCCAGCGGGGGCTACAATGAGCAGTTCTTC.

The chain employs TRBV3-1 (or the pseudogene TRBV3-2) and TRBJ1-1, with 7 bases aligning to TRBD1. The CDR3 sequence is 14 residues long. V lost 5 bases to trimming and J lost 7 bases; unmatched junction nucleotides: 10. Germline V gives CDR1 LGHDT, CDR2 YNNKEL (reference sequence). The CDR3 region has the DNA TGTGCCAGCAGCTATAATCGGGACAGCCGTGAAGCTTTCTTT. Encoded protein: CASSYNRDSREAFF.

The CDR3 spells CASSYDRRAEAFF. In DNA, the CDR3 is TGTGCCAGCAGTTACGACAGGCGGGCTGAAGCTTTCTTT. The V call is TRBV6-5, the J call TRBJ1-1; D is possibly TRBD1 (6 bases). Germline assignment: CDR1 MNHEY and CDR2 SVGAGI. Trimming left V 2 bases short and J 6 bases short, with 10 bases between. The CDR3 is 13 residues long.

The chain links TRBV5-1 to TRBJ2-3, with D possibly being TRBD2 (7 bases). Germline CDR1 is SGHRS and CDR2 is YFSETQ. V lost 1 base, J lost 4 bases, and 13 bases lay in between. This CDR3 is 15 amino acids long. CDR3 sequence: CASSLTWEGADTQYF. The CDR3 region has the DNA TGCGCCAGCAGCTTGACTTGGGAGGGGGCAGATACGCAGTATTTT.

This chain joins TRBV14 and TRBJ2-7; 7 nucleotides line up with TRBD1. The CDR3 covers 15 residues. V was clipped by 5 bases and J by 2 bases; unmatched bases: 9. Germline CDR1 and CDR2: SGHDN and FVKESK. The CDR3, as DNA: TGTGCCAGCAGCTACTTAACCGGGACAGCCTACGAGCAGTACTTC. Residues: CASSYLTGTAYEQYF.

J is TRBJ2-2 and V is TRBV6-2 or TRBV6-3; TRBD1 matches at 7 bases. CDR1 and CDR2 (germline): MNHEY, SVGEGT. Losses at the gene ends were 4 bases for V and 5 bases for J; bases not matched to a gene: 7. The CDR3 loop spans 15 amino acids. CDR3 protein: CASSLDRARTGELFF. Written as DNA, the CDR3 is TGTGCCAGCAGTTTAGACAGGGCGAGGACCGGGGAGCTGTTTTTT.

This clone was recorded a few times. The V and J genes are TRBV5-1 and TRBJ2-7; TRBD1 aligns across 8 bases. After removal of 2 bases from V and 5 bases from J, the junction contained 9 bases not matched to a gene. Germline V gene data show CDR1 as SGHRS and CDR2 as YFSETQ. This CDR3 contains 15 residues. The DNA for the CDR3 is TGCGCCAGCAGCTTAGCAGGGGGCATTGTCCACGAGCAGTACTTC. Translating gives CASSLAGGIVHEQYF.

The V call is TRBV27, the J call TRBJ1-6; D not resolved. The CDR3 spans 13 residues. Germline values: CDR1 MNHEY, CDR2 SMNVEV (reference sequence). The V end lost 10 bases, the J end lost 3 bases, and 10 bases lay between the germline ends. CDR3 DNA sequence: TGTGCCACGCGACGGGACTATAATTCACCCCTCCACTTT. Its protein product is CATRRDYNSPLHF.

The chain is built from TRBV19 and TRBJ1-5; D is uncertain. This CDR3 spans 14 amino acids. Trimming stripped 4 bases from V and 2 bases from J, with 9 bases between. Germline CDR1 reads LNHDA; CDR2 reads SQIVND (reference sequence). CDR3 nucleotide sequence: TGTGCCAGTAGTAGCATTAGCGGCAATCAGCCCCAGCATTTT. Translation gives CASSSISGNQPQHF.

The rearrangement links TRBV19 to TRBJ2-7; TRBD1 might be the D (5 bases). Germline lookup yields CDR1 LNHDA and CDR2 SQIVND (reference sequence). CDR3 length: 14 residues. Trimming took 2 bases from V and 1 from J, leaving 9 bases between them. This chain's CDR3 is CASSIQGPSYEQYF. The CDR3 DNA reads TGTGCCAGTAGTATACAGGGCCCGTCCTACGAGCAGTACTTC. Complete variable domain (other parts from reference TRBV19 and TRBJ2-7): DGGITQSPKYLFRKEGQNVTLSCEQNLNHDAMYWYRQDPGQGLRLIYYSQIVNDFQKGDIAEGYSVSREKKESFPLTVTSAQKNPTAFYLCASSIQGPSYEQYFGPGTRLTVT.

V and J are TRBV6-5 and TRBJ1-6; 8 bases line up with TRBD1. There are 15 residues in the CDR3. V shed 0 bases and J 10 bases; nucleotides not matched to a gene: 5. Germline CDR1 and CDR2: MNHEY and SVGAGI. The CDR3 sequence is CASSYSYRGDSPLHF. CDR3 in DNA: TGTGCCAGCAGTTACTCGTACAGGGGGGACTCACCCCTCCACTTT.

The chain is built from TRBV19 and TRBJ1-4; tentatively, D is TRBD1 (5 bases). This CDR3 is 16 amino acids long. The V end was cut by 4 bases, the J end by 2 bases, with 14 bases between. From germline, CDR1 is LNHDA and CDR2 SQIVND (reference sequence). The CDR3 nucleotides are TGTGCCAGTAGTACCCACATCAGGGTCACTAATGAAAAACTGTTTTTT. This sequence encodes CASSTHIRVTNEKLFF.